This TCR beta chain appears in the sequencing data of a study of T cell responses to AZD1222 COVID-19 vaccine. Study-level information: Second-dose schedules of about 4 or about 12 weeks were combined.

Regarding this clone: Its antigen remains unidentified.

Overall study findings and caveats: Scientists sampled the repertoires only once the peak T cell response had passed. Donors in the cohort were predominantly white British and more often female, and clonal diversity was possibly underestimated. A rise in Spike-specific TCR breadth and depth followed two AZD1222 doses.

Germline V gene lookup returns CDR1 MDHEN and CDR2 SYDVKM. The V and J ends lost 0 bases and 0 bases respectively, with 6 bases between them. The CDR3 loop spans 15 amino acids. Sequenced by immunoSEQ multiplex PCR; TCRdb stores in-frame clones only, minus some. The sample lists 130,000 or so clones, about 90% seen once, with approximately 2% in the top ten. The origin of this receptor is an adult in good health. V gene TRBV28 combines with J gene TRBJ2-1; perhaps TRBD2 as D (6 bases). The sample consisted of peripheral blood, taken on day 0 of AZD1222 vaccination. The CDR3, as DNA: TGTGCCAGCAGTTTATGGGGGGGCTCCTACAATGAGCAGTTCTTC. Translated, it gives CASSLWGGSYNEQFF.